This section outlines one TCR beta chain sequence together with its context. This table comes from immunoSEQ multiplex PCR, and its TCRdb copy is limited to in-frame clones, with some not included. The table includes 250,000 to 350,000 clones, around 87% detected once. The data were obtained in a study of blood T cell repertoires in COVID-19. Study-wide context: The analysed material was cDNA or gDNA that came from T cells, B-cell-depleted T cells, or PBMCs.

Germline CDR1 MDHEN, CDR2 SYDVKM. J was trimmed by 1 base and V by 1 base; bases with no gene match: 7. The CDR3 is 17 residues long. Source material: peripheral blood. The chain carries TRBV28 and TRBJ1-1; TRBD1 agrees at 9 bases. The sequence derives from a woman in her forties or fifties who had recovered from COVID-19. The CDR3 protein is CASSLSGTGYRNTEAFF. CDR3 coding DNA: TGTGCCAGCAGTTTATCCGGGACAGGGTATCGGAACACTGAAGCTTTCTTT.